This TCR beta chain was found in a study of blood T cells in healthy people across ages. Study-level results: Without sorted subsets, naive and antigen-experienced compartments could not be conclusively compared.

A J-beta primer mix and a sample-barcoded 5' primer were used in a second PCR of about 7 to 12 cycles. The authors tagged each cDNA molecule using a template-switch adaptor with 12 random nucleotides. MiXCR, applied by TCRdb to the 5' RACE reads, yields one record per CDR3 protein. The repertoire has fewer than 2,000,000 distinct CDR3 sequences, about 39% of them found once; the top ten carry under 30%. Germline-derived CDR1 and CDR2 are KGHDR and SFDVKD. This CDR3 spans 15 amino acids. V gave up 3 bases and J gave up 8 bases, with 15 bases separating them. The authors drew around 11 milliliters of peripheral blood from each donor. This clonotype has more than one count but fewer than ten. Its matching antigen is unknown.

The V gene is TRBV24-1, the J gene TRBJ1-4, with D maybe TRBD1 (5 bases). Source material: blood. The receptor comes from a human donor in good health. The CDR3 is CATSDPSGAGEKLFF. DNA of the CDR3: TGTGCCACCAGTGATCCTTCCGGGGCCGGCGAAAAACTGTTTTTT.